This T cell receptor (beta chain) was sequenced for a study of blood T cells in healthy people across ages. Germline trimming cut 0 bases from V and 8 bases from J; bases unmatched to any gene: 11. The CDR3 totals 15 residues. Germline-derived CDR1 and CDR2 are SQVTM and ANQGSEA. This clonotype has only a few counts. A second PCR of roughly 7 to 11 cycles used a sample-barcoded 5' primer and a J-beta primer mix. One entry per CDR3 protein, called by TCRdb with MiXCR from the 5' RACE reads. The sample lists 750,000 to 950,000 distinct CDR3 sequences, about 55% occurring once. Source material: blood. This sequence was found in a man older than 75 in good health. The genes are TRBV29-1 and TRBJ1-2; 8 positions agree with TRBD1. The CDR3 sequence: CSVEEAQGAAGGYTF. In nucleotides, the CDR3 is TGCAGCGTTGAAGAGGCCCAGGGGGCCGCGGGAGGCTACACCTTC.